The TCR beta chain described here comes from a study of breast tumors, draining lymph nodes, adjacent tissues. TCRdb reprocessed the multiplex PCR reads via MiXCR and lists one record per CDR3 protein. The table records 100,000 to 150,000 distinct CDR3 sequences, about 20% of them present only once. Germline CDR1 MNHNS, CDR2 SASEGT. The CDR3 length is 15 residues. About this clonotype itself: The target antigen is unknown. One end of the junction does not line up with germline, which may come from a read error.

Samples came from axillary lymph nodes draining the breast cancer. General study points: Data fit most tumor T cells coming from lymph node, expanding in tumor. Tumor T cell lymph node origin was a supported hypothesis, not proven. Tumor repertoires ranked between lymph nodes and nontumor tissue in diversity, with V and J gene preferences.

The sequence was obtained from a female donor with breast cancer. Some clones in this sample may be carry-over from other donors' samples. Sequences were obtained from axillary lymph node tissue. The chain employs TRBV6-1 and TRBJ2-1; 8 bases fit TRBD2. The CDR3 bases are TGTGCCAGCAGTGAACTAGCGGGCTCCTACAATGGGCAGTTCTTC. Translating it yields CASSELAGSYNGQFF.